This T cell receptor (beta chain) was identified during a study of blood T cells in healthy people across ages. The germline V gene encodes CDR1 MGHRA and CDR2 YSYEKL. The CDR3 sequence is 16 residues long. Germline trimming cut 3 bases from V and 11 bases from J; bases unmatched to any gene: 14. Findings of the study overall: Diversity figures derived from one million T cells were judged to underestimate the true value. The unsorted PBMCs prevented any conclusive comparison of naive versus antigen-experienced cells.

A remark on this clonotype: Its matching antigen is unknown. This clone may be a read error of a much larger clone one base away.

Primers used in a second PCR of about 6 to 11 cycles were a sample-barcoded 5' primer and a J-beta primer mix. TCRdb reprocessed the 5' RACE reads with MiXCR, giving one entry per CDR3 protein. The sample records about a million distinct CDR3 sequences, roughly 52% being singletons. This TCR derives from a man between 25 and 39 years old in good health. This chain uses TRBV4-1 with TRBJ2-5; 11 bases align to TRBD2. The sequenced material came from blood. This CDR3 reads CASSQSGTSGYNEQYF. The DNA of the CDR3 is TGCGCCAGCAGCCAGTCCGGGACTAGCGGCTACAATGAGCAGTACTTC.